What follows are 28 T cell receptor beta chains derived from one specimen sequenced in a study of T-cell reconstitution after alpha-beta-depleted transplantation in children. The library targeted TCRbeta and was prepared with unique molecular identifiers. TCRdb re-called the PCR reads with MiXCR, one entry per CDR3 protein. The sample has 7,500 to 10,000 distinct CDR3 sequences, more than 9.5% seen once; the top ten hold under 50%. Sample: PBMCs, mostly from graft donor cells, taken 60 days after TCRalphabeta/CD19-depleted stem cell transplant. These receptors were collected from a patient aged 2-15 years who had a stem cell transplant for inherited bone marrow failure, so the T cells may come from the graft donor.

V gene TRBV5-4 combines with J gene TRBJ2-7; 9 bases align to TRBD1. CDR3 size: 13 residues. V shed 5 bases and J 4 bases; nucleotides not matched to a gene: 4. In germline, CDR1 is SGHNT, CDR2 YYREEE (reference sequence). CDR3 residues: CASRGQGSYEQYF. CDR3 bases: TGTGCCAGCAGAGGACAGGGGTCATACGAGCAGTACTTC.

This clonotype showed up just a few times. The chain links TRBV19 to TRBJ2-4; D may be TRBD2 (5 bases). The ends were cut back, 8 bases at V and 1 base at J, with 9 bases in the middle. Per germline, CDR1 LNHDA and CDR2 SQIVND (reference sequence). The CDR3 consists of 13 residues. The CDR3 nucleotides are TGTGCCAGTCGAGGGTGGGCCAAAAACATTCAGTACTTC. It translates to CASRGWAKNIQYF.

The chain couples TRBV30 to TRBJ1-2, with unresolved D. This CDR3 has 12 amino acids. Trimming left V 0 bases short and J 5 bases short, with 7 bases between. Germline-derived CDR1 and CDR2 are GTSNPN and SVGIG (reference sequence). The chain's CDR3 is CAWSVTEYGYTF. CDR3 coding DNA: TGTGCCTGGAGTGTAACAGAGTATGGCTACACCTTC. The variable domain in full, completed from reference TRBV30 and TRBJ1-2, reads SQTIHQWPATLVQPVGSPLSLECTVEGTSNPNLYWYRQAAGRGLQLLFYSVGIGQISSEVPQNLSASRPQDRQFILSSKKLLLSDSGFYLCAWSVTEYGYTFGSGTRLTVV.

This clonotype occurred many times. This chain connects TRBV20-1 to TRBJ2-1; D is perhaps TRBD2 (5 bases). This CDR3 region has 13 residues. V was trimmed by 3 bases and J by 2 bases, leaving 8 bases between them. The V gene's germline CDR1 is DFQATT and CDR2 SNEGSKA (reference sequence). The CDR3 nucleotides are TGCAGTGCTAGCGGGATTGCCTACAATGAGCAGTTCTTC. This sequence encodes CSASGIAYNEQFF.

There are many counts of this clonotype. The chain is built from TRBV28 and TRBJ2-1; 7 nucleotides align to TRBD2. Per the germline V gene, CDR1 is MDHEN and CDR2 is SYDVKM. This CDR3 contains 16 residues. Trimming at V came to 7 bases and at J to 3 bases, leaving 12 bases not matched to a gene. The CDR3 nucleotides read TGTGCCAGCACCGTACGATGGACTAGATTCTACAATGAGCAGTTCTTC. Encoded protein: CASTVRWTRFYNEQFF.

Many counts were recorded for this clonotype. A much bigger clone sits one base away, suggesting this may be a read error. This rearrangement joins TRBV7-9 to TRBJ2-3; D may correspond to TRBD1 or TRBD2 (5 bases each). V was trimmed by 9 bases and J by 1 base, leaving 14 bases between them. The CDR3 has 14 residues. CDR1 is SEHNR, CDR2 FQNEAQ, per germline (reference sequence). CDR3 nucleotide sequence: TGTGCCAGTCGGCCCGGGGCTGGCACAGATACGCAGTATTTT. Protein sequence: CASRPGAGTDTQYF.

This clonotype was recorded at least ten times. The chain links TRBV10-3 to TRBJ1-4; D is unclear. Germline loops: CDR1 ENHRY, CDR2 SYGVKD. The CDR3 length is 15 residues. The ends were cut back, 0 bases at V and 7 bases at J, with 12 bases in the middle. The CDR3 here is CAISESWRAREKLFF. CDR3 nucleotides: TGTGCCATCAGTGAGTCATGGAGGGCCCGTGAAAAACTGTTTTTT.

This clonotype was recorded many times. The chain employs TRBV27 and TRBJ2-7; 9 bases are shared with TRBD2. CDR3 length equals 14 residues. Trimming cost V 5 bases and J 6 bases; bases outside gene matches: 8. CDR1 and CDR2 (germline): MNHEY, SMNVEV (reference sequence). The DNA for the CDR3 is TGTGCCAGCAGTAAAGGACTAGCGTCTGGCGAGCAGTACTTC. It codes for CASSKGLASGEQYF.

This rearrangement joins TRBV5-1 to TRBJ2-2; 7 bases fit TRBD2. V gave up 1 base and J gave up 6 bases; unmatched junction bases: 9. Per the germline V gene, CDR1 is SGHRS and CDR2 is YFSETQ. The CDR3 extends over 16 amino acids. This CDR3 is CASSLRGARESGELFF. The CDR3 bases are TGCGCCAGCAGCTTGCGCGGGGCGCGGGAGTCCGGGGAGCTGTTTTTT. Variable domain in full (rest from reference TRBV5-1 and TRBJ2-2): KAGVTQTPRYLIKTRGQQVTLSCSPISGHRSVSWYQQTPGQGLQFLFEYFSETQRNKGNFPGRFSGRQFSNSRSEMNVSTLELGDSALYLCASSLRGARESGELFFGEGSRLTVL.

Many counts were recorded for this clonotype. The chain has TRBV6-2 or TRBV6-3 and TRBJ1-2, with unresolved D. Between the trimmed V and J ends, which lost 1 base and 3 bases, there was a span of 18 bases. The germline gives CDR1 MNHEY, CDR2 SVGEGT. This CDR3 contains 17 residues. This CDR3 is CASSYLTHDGKYYGYTF. The CDR3 region has the DNA TGTGCCAGCAGTTACTTGACGCACGACGGGAAATACTATGGCTACACCTTC.

This clonotype is labeled as medium-sized. The rearrangement uses TRBV20-1 and TRBJ2-5; a weak D match, TRBD2 (6 bases). CDR1 is DFQATT and CDR2 is SNEGSKA in the germline V gene (reference sequence). The CDR3 consists of 14 residues. The CDR3, as DNA: TGCAGCGCGGCCGCGGGGCCGGGCGGGGAGACCCAGTACTTC. It encodes CSAAAGPGGETQYF.

This clonotype was counted many times. CDR3 DNA sequence: TGTGCCAGCAGCCCCCGGGCCTACACAGATACGCAGTATTTT. Translating it yields CASSPRAYTDTQYF. This chain uses TRBV9 with TRBJ2-3; D is undetermined. The germline V and J ends were trimmed by 4 bases and 2 bases, with 11 bases remaining between them. This CDR3 region has 14 residues. In germline, CDR1 is SGDLS, CDR2 YYNGEE.

In this sample, this clonotype turned up many times. The chain uses TRBV29-1 and TRBJ1-2; 7 nucleotides align to TRBD1. V trimming: 5 bases; J trimming: 4 bases; junction bases outside the gene matches: 7. The CDR3 totals 13 residues. The V gene's germline CDR1 is SQVTM and CDR2 ANQGSEA. CDR3 amino acids: CSVLQGLGYGYTF. As DNA, the CDR3 is TGCAGCGTTTTACAGGGGCTAGGCTATGGCTACACCTTC.

This clonotype was counted at least ten times. This CDR3 is CAIKTARDYQETQYF. The DNA for the CDR3 is TGTGCCATCAAGACGGCCCGGGACTACCAAGAGACCCAGTACTTC. This chain connects TRBV27 to TRBJ2-5; D is possibly TRBD2 (6 bases). The V and J ends lost 10 bases and 0 bases respectively, with 18 bases between them. This CDR3 has 15 residues. Germline lookup yields CDR1 MNHEY and CDR2 SMNVEV (reference sequence).

This clonotype has at least ten counts. This chain uses TRBV7-2 with TRBJ2-2; D assignment may be TRBD1 or TRBD2 (6 bases each). V lost 3 bases, J lost 4 bases, and 12 bases lay in between. CDR1 and CDR2 from the germline V gene are SGHTA and FQGNSA. The CDR3 runs 15 residues. The CDR3 here is CASSFRGHSTGELFF. CDR3 in DNA: TGTGCCAGCAGCTTCCGGGGGCATAGCACCGGGGAGCTGTTTTTT.

This clonotype was observed at least ten times. The chain employs TRBV7-9 and TRBJ2-7; 7 nucleotides line up with TRBD1. Per the germline V gene, CDR1 is SEHNR and CDR2 is FQNEAQ (reference sequence). Losses at the gene ends were 2 bases for V and 2 bases for J; bases not matched to a gene: 3. CDR3 length equals 14 residues. CDR3 nucleotide sequence: TGTGCCAGCAGCTTATTAACAGGGGCCTACGAGCAGTACTTC. It encodes CASSLLTGAYEQYF.

This clonotype was observed at least ten times. The chain uses TRBV2 and TRBJ2-1; D is unresolved. From germline, CDR1 is SNHLY and CDR2 FYNNEI. With 3 bases removed from V and 9 bases from J, the gap between germline ends came to 15 bases. The CDR3 is 14 residues long. CDR3 coding DNA: TGTGCCAGCAGTGAGTTGGGCAACCTGGGTGAGCAGTTCTTC. Amino acid sequence: CASSELGNLGEQFF.

There are many counts of this clonotype. V gene TRBV7-9 combines with J gene TRBJ2-7; the D gene is possibly TRBD1 (5 bases). Germline V gives CDR1 SEHNR, CDR2 FQNEAQ (reference sequence). V was shortened by 3 bases and J by 3 bases, with 6 bases between the two germline ends. CDR3 length: 12 residues. The CDR3 region is CASSFGHYEQYF. Written as DNA, the CDR3 is TGTGCCAGCAGCTTTGGACACTACGAGCAGTACTTC.

For the CDR3, the DNA is TGTGCCAGCAGCTTAGCCCAGGGGGCAGGGTATACGCAGTATTTT. Protein: CASSLAQGAGYTQYF. The chain links TRBV7-9 to TRBJ2-3; 8 bases map to TRBD1. V lost 0 bases to trimming and J lost 7 bases; unmatched junction nucleotides: 6. CDR1 is SEHNR and CDR2 is FQNEAQ in the germline V gene (reference sequence). The CDR3 extends over 15 amino acids. Using reference TRBV7-9 and TRBJ2-3 for the parts outside the CDR3, the full variable domain is DTGVSQNPRHKITKRGQNVTFRCDPISEHNRLYWYRQTLGQGPEFLTYFQNEAQLEKSRLLSDRFSAERPKGSFSTLEIQRTEQGDSAMYLCASSLAQGAGYTQYFGPGTRLTVL.

This clonotype was seen ten or more times. The CDR3 DNA sequence: TGTGCCAGCAGCTCCGCCCTAGCGGGGTTATACAATGAGCAGTTCTTC. It yields the protein CASSSALAGLYNEQFF. This chain connects TRBV7-9 to TRBJ2-1; 9 nucleotides align to TRBD2. Germline V lookup: CDR1 SEHNR, CDR2 FQNEAQ (reference sequence). This CDR3 region has 16 residues. V dropped 4 bases and J dropped 4; count of bases not matched to a gene: 8.

This clonotype was detected ten times or more. The chain combines TRBV7-2 with TRBJ2-7; no firm D call. In germline, CDR1 is SGHTA, CDR2 FQGNSA. The CDR3 spans 14 residues. V gave up 2 bases and J gave up 2 bases, with 10 bases separating them. The CDR3 coding sequence is TGTGCCAGCAGCTTATACGGGCTTACCTACGAGCAGTACTTC. Encoded protein: CASSLYGLTYEQYF. Variable domain in full (rest from reference TRBV7-2 and TRBJ2-7): GAGVSQSPSNKVTEKGKDVELRCDPISGHTALYWYRQSLGQGLEFLIYFQGNSAPDKSGLPSDRFSAERTGGSVSTLTIQRTQQEDSAVYLCASSLYGLTYEQYFGPGTRLTVT.

This clonotype was seen many times. This chain joins TRBV9 and TRBJ1-1; D is unclear. The CDR3 length is 14 residues. Germline loops: CDR1 SGDLS, CDR2 YYNGEE. V was shortened by 3 bases and J by 4 bases, with 13 bases between the two germline ends. The CDR3 sequence is CASSAHPWGTEAFF. The CDR3 DNA is TGTGCCAGCAGCGCCCACCCCTGGGGCACTGAAGCTTTCTTT.

This clonotype was counted ten times or more. The gene calls are TRBV7-9 and TRBJ1-4; D gene ambiguous. Germline V gene lookup returns CDR1 SEHNR and CDR2 FQNEAQ (reference sequence). Trimming removed 11 bases at V and 7 bases at J, with 11 bases between. The length of the CDR3 is 11 residues. In nucleotides, the CDR3 is TGTGCCGCCCCGGACGGTGAAAAACTGTTTTTT. The encoded protein is CAAPDGEKLFF.

This clonotype was seen repeatedly, ten times or more. The chain employs TRBV25-1 and TRBJ2-2, with 9 bases matching TRBD2. The ends lost 3 bases at V and 3 bases at J; junction bases unmatched: 8. Germline V gene lookup returns CDR1 MGHDK and CDR2 SYGVNS. The CDR3 has 17 amino acids. In DNA, the CDR3 is TGTGCCAGCAGTGACCCGTTTAGCGGGAGAGACACCGGGGAGCTGTTTTTT. This codes for CASSDPFSGRDTGELFF.

Ten or more counts support this clonotype. V is TRBV6-1 and J is TRBJ2-5; D not resolved. The CDR3 has 11 amino acids. V was cut by 5 bases and J by 7 bases, with 8 bases left in between. The germline gives CDR1 MNHNS, CDR2 SASEGT. The CDR3 reads CASSTVGTQYF. The CDR3 DNA follows: TGTGCCAGCAGTACAGTGGGGACCCAGTACTTC.

The chain combines TRBV7-9 with TRBJ2-1; the D gene is possibly TRBD1 (6 bases). CDR1 SEHNR and CDR2 FQNEAQ come from the germline V gene (reference sequence). This CDR3 has 15 amino acids. Trimming pared 1 base from V and 2 bases from J, leaving 9 bases between. CDR3 loop: CASSLGQATYNEQFF. Written as DNA, the CDR3 is TGTGCCAGCAGCTTAGGACAGGCGACCTACAATGAGCAGTTCTTC.

Many counts were recorded for this clonotype. The V call is TRBV7-9, the J call TRBJ2-7; D may match TRBD1 or TRBD2 (5 bases each). The CDR3 has 14 residues. Trimming stripped 3 bases from V and 2 bases from J, with 11 bases between. The V gene's germline CDR1 is SEHNR and CDR2 FQNEAQ (reference sequence). This CDR3 reads CASSFNQGPYEQYF. The CDR3 nucleotides are TGTGCCAGCAGCTTCAACCAGGGACCCTACGAGCAGTACTTC.

This clonotype occurred many times. The chain couples TRBV7-2 to TRBJ2-3; D might be TRBD1 (6 bases). The CDR3 extends over 16 amino acids. V lost 2 bases and J 2 bases, leaving 14 bases between the germline ends. CDR1 and CDR2 (germline): SGHTA, FQGNSA. In DNA form, the CDR3 reads TGTGCCAGCAGCTTATTCAGGGGCTTTTCCACAGATACGCAGTATTTT. Amino acids: CASSLFRGFSTDTQYF.